This entry is about one T cell receptor (beta chain). Its antigen remains unknown. TCRdb keeps only in-frame clones here, not all; method: immunoSEQ multiplex PCR. The table lists 130,000 to 150,000 clones, around 91% of them singletons. These data originate in a study of T cell responses to AZD1222 COVID-19 vaccine. Whole-study context: Pooling covered second doses at about 4 or about 12 weeks. Study conclusions and caveats: Clonal diversity was possibly underestimated, and the donors were mostly white British, with more females.

The germline V gene encodes CDR1 KGHSH and CDR2 LQKENI. The CDR3 length is 12 residues. Trimming cost V 6 bases and J 7 bases, with 10 bases left between them. Sequencing was performed on peripheral blood, taken on day 0 of AZD1222 vaccination. This receptor was taken from an adult in good health. The chain combines TRBV18 with TRBJ2-1, with D tentatively TRBD1 or TRBD2 (5 bases each). The CDR3 loop is CASSQGENEQFF. CDR3 coding DNA: TGTGCCAGCTCCCAAGGGGAGAATGAGCAGTTCTTC.